This T cell receptor (beta chain) was documented in a study of T cell responses to AZD1222 COVID-19 vaccine. Study-wide results and caveats: Variant regions that are unmutated are reportedly the target of nearly half of spike-specific TCRs.

Some clones are missing from TCRdb's copy, which holds only in-frame ones; the method was immunoSEQ multiplex PCR. The data hold fewer than 200,000 clones, with 88% observed a single time. Notes on this clone: Its target is not known.

V shed 5 bases and J 8 bases; nucleotides not matched to a gene: 6. CDR1 is PRHDT, CDR2 FYEKMQ, per germline (reference sequence). CDR3 length: 15 amino acids. The chain recombines TRBV13 with TRBJ2-2; 12 bases agree with TRBD2. Here the sequenced sample was peripheral blood, taken 28 days after the second AZD1222 dose. The sequence was collected from an adult who received the AZD1222 COVID-19 vaccine. The CDR3 loop reads CASSPLAGGQGELFF. The DNA of the CDR3 is TGTGCCAGCAGCCCCCTAGCGGGGGGGCAAGGGGAGCTGTTTTTT.